What follows is one T cell receptor (beta chain) and its context. This CDR3 contains 17 residues. Deletions cut 6 bases from V and 4 bases from J, with 20 bases between. CDR1 and CDR2 (germline): SGHRS, YFSETQ. PCR employed 60 Vbeta and 13 Jbeta primers. Only in-frame clones appear in the TCRdb table, and some are missing; sequencing was by immunoSEQ multiplex PCR. The top ten hold approximately 2% of the sample, which has under 150,000 clones, around 72% seen once. This record belongs to a study of cytomegalovirus exposure and HLA in healthy donors. Across the whole study: Some 80 million unique TCR sequences came from HLA-typed donors in an early release.

The origin of this receptor is a man between 35 and 55 years old in good health and CMV-seronegative. The V call is TRBV5-1, the J call TRBJ2-6, with a tentative D call TRBD1 (5 bases). Source material: PBMCs. CDR3 in DNA: TGCGCCAGCACCACAAATCCCCAGGGTTCAGGGGCCAACGTCCTGACTTTC. It yields the protein CASTTNPQGSGANVLTF.